This T cell receptor (beta chain) was sequenced for a study of metastatic and nonmetastatic thyroid tumors. Looking at the study overall: Comparison of repertoires was carried out across blood and tumor or nodule tissue from malignant and benign thyroid patients.

No treatment had been given to any patient before thyroid surgery. Many counts were recorded for this clone. The target antigen is unknown. Notes on the study in general: TCR beta diversity was reportedly significantly higher in malignant thyroid tumors than benign nodules, in blood and tumor.

Authors' methods: A classifier of distant metastasis in papillary thyroid cancer was built from CDR3 differences (across clinicopathological groups). TCRdb reprocessed the PCR reads via MiXCR. The V and J calls shown here were made by TCRdb, not taken from the authors' results. The sample comprises tens of thousands of clones, around 26% of which are singletons, and 15% to 20% rests with the top ten. The source of this sequence is a male donor with papillary thyroid cancer or a benign thyroid nodule (not recorded which). Some clones in this sample may be carry-over from other donors' samples. The sequencing sample was made of blood.

In nucleotides, the CDR3 is TGTGCCACCAGCAGAGTTCTAGGAGAAGAAGCTTTCTTT. Translated: CATSRVLGEEAFF. The V gene is TRBV15, the J gene TRBJ1-1; D is uncertain. Deletions cut 1 base from V and 8 bases from J, with 11 bases between. The germline V gene has CDR1 LNHNV and CDR2 YYDKDF (reference sequence). The CDR3 is 13 residues long.